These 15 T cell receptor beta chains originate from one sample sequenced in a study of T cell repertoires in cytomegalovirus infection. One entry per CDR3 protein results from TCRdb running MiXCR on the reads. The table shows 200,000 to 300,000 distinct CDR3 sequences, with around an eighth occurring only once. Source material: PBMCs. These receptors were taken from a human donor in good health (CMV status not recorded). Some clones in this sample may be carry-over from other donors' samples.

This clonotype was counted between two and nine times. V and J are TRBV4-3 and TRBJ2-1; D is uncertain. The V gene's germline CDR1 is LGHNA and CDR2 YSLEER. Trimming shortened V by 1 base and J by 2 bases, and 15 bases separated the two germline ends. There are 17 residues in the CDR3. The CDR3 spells CASSQVVGGFAYNEQFF. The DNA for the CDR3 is TGCGCCAGCAGCCAAGTTGTGGGCGGTTTTGCCTACAATGAGCAGTTCTTC.

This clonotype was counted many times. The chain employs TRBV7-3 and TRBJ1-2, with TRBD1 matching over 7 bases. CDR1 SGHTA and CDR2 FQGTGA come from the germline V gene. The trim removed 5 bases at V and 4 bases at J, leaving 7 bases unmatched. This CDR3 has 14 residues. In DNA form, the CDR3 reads TGTGCCAGCAGCCCTCGGGACAGCCCCTATGGCTACACCTTC. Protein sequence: CASSPRDSPYGYTF.

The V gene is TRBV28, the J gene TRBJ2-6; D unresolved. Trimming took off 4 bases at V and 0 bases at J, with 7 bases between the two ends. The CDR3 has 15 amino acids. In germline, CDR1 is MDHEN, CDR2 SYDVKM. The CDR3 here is CASSSPGSGANVLTF. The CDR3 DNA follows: TGTGCCAGCAGTTCTCCCGGCTCTGGGGCCAACGTCCTGACTTTC.

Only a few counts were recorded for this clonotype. CDR3 nucleotide sequence: TGTGCCAGCAGCTCCCCTTGGAAGGGTGAAGGGGAAAAACTGTTTTTT. This sequence encodes CASSSPWKGEGEKLFF. The chain links TRBV11-2 to TRBJ1-4; D not resolved. This CDR3 is 16 amino acids long. Germline V gene lookup returns CDR1 SGHAT and CDR2 FQNNGV. V shed 4 bases and J shed 8 bases, with 20 bases lying between them.

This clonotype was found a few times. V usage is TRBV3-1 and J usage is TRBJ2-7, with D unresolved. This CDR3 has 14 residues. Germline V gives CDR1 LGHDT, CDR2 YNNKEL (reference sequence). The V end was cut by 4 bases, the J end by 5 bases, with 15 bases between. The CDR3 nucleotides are TGTGCCAGCAGCCCCCGGCCGGGTGGGCACGAGCAGTACTTC. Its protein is CASSPRPGGHEQYF.

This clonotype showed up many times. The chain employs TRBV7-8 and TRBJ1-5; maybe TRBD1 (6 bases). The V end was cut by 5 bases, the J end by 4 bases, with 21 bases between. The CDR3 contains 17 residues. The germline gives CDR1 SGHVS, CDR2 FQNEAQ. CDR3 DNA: TGTGCCAGCAGCCCACGACAGGTGGGGAGGCCTAATCAGCCCCAGCATTTT. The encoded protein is CASSPRQVGRPNQPQHF. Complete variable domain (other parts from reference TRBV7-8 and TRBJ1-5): GAGVSQSPRYKVAKRGQDVALRCDPISGHVSLFWYQQALGQGPEFLTYFQNEAQLDKSGLPSDRFFAERPEGSVSTLKIQRTQQEDSAVYLCASSPRQVGRPNQPQHFGDGTRLSIL.

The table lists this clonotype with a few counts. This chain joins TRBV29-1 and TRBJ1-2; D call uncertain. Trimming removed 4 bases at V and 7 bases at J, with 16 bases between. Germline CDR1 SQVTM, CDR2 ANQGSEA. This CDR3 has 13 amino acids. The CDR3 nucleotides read TGCAGCGTTGTAAACGGAGTCTACGGTGGCTACACCTTC. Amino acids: CSVVNGVYGGYTF.

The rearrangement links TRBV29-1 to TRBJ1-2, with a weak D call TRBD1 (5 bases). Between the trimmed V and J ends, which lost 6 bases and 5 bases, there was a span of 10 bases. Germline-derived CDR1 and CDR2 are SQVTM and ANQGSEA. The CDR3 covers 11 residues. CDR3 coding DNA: TGCAGCGTGGCGGCAGGGTATGGCTACACCTTC. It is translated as CSVAAGYGYTF. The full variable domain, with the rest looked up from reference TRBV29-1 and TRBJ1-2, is SAVISQKPSRDICQRGTSLTIQCQVDSQVTMMFWYRQQPGQSLTLIATANQGSEATYESGFVIDKFPISRPNLTFSTLTVSNMSPEDSSIYLCSVAAGYGYTFGSGTRLTVV.

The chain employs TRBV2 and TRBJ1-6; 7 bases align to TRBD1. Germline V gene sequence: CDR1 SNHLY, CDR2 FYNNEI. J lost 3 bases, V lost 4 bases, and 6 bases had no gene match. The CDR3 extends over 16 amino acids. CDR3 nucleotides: TGTGCCAGCAGTGGACAGGGAGCCATCTATAATTCACCCCTCCACTTT. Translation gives CASSGQGAIYNSPLHF.

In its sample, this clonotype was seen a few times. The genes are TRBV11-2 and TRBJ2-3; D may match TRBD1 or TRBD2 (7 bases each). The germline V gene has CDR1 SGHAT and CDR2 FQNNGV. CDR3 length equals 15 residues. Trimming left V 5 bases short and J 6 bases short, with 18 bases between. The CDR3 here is CASSPGGQTGDTQYF. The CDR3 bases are TGTGCCAGCAGCCCGGGGGGACAGACGGGGGATACGCAGTATTTT.

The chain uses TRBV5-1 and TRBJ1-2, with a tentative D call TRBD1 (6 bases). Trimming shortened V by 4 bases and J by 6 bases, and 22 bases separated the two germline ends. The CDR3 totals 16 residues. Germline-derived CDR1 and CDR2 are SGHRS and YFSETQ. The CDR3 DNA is TGCGCCAGCAGCCAAAAGGGGGACCCCTCGAGGGATGGCTACACCTTC. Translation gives CASSQKGDPSRDGYTF.

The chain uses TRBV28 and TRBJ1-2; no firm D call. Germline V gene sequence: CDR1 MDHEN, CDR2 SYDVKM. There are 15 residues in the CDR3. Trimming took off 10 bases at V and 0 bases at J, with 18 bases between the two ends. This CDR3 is CATLRVRRANYGYTF. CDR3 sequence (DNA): TGTGCCACTCTAAGGGTCCGAAGAGCTAACTATGGCTACACCTTC.

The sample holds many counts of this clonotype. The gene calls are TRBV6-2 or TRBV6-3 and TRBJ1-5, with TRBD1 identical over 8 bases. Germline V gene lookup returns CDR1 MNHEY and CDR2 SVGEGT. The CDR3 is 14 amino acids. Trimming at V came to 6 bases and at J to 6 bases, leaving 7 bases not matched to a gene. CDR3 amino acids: CASRLGQGGQPQHF. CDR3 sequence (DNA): TGTGCCAGCAGACTCGGACAGGGAGGTCAGCCCCAGCATTTT.

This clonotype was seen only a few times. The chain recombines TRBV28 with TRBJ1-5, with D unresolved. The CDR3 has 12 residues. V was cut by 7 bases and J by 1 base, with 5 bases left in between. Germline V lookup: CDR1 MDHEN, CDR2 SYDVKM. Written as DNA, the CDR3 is TGTGCCAGCAAGGACAGCAATCAGCCCCAGCATTTT. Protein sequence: CASKDSNQPQHF.

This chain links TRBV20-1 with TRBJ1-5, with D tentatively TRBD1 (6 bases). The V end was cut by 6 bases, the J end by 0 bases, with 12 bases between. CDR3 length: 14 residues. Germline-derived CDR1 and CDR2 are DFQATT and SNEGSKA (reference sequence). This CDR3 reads CSATTGYSNQPQHF. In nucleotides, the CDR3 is TGCAGTGCCACGACAGGTTATAGCAATCAGCCCCAGCATTTT.